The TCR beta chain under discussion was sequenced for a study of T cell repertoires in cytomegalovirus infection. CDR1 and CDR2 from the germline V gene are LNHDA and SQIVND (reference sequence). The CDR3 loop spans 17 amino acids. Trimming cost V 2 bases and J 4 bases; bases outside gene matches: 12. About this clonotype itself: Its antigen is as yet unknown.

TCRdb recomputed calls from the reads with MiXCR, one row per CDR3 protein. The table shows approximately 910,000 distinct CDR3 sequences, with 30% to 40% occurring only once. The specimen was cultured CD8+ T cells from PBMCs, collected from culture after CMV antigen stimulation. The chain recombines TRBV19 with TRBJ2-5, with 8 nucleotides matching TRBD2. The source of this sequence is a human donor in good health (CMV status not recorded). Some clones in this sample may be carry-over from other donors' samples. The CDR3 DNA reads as TGTGCCAGTAGTATACTACCTTTTGCGGGGGGACCAGAGACCCAGTACTTC. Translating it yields CASSILPFAGGPETQYF.